This TCR beta chain was sequenced during a study of metastatic and nonmetastatic thyroid tumors. The wider study: Repertoires from malignant and benign thyroid patients were compared across blood and tumor or nodule tissue.

This CDR3 spans 16 amino acids. Trimming cost V 3 bases and J 3 bases; bases outside gene matches: 6. CDR1 SGHTA and CDR2 FQGTGA come from the germline V gene. TCRdb re-called the PCR reads through MiXCR. There are about 69,000 clones in the sample; more than 13% occur only once, and approximately 7% lies in the top ten. The entire patient cohort was treatment-naive prior to thyroid surgery. Overall study results and limits: Malignant thyroid tumors reportedly had TCR beta diversity that was significantly higher than in benign nodules, in blood and tumor.

For this clone: What it binds is not known.

Sequencing was done on a sample of blood. The V call is TRBV7-3, the J call TRBJ2-1, with 9 bases fitting TRBD1. This receptor was taken from a male donor with papillary thyroid cancer or a benign thyroid nodule (not recorded which). Some clones in this sample may be carry-over from other donors' samples. The CDR3 DNA is TGTGCCAGCAGCTTTACTACGGGACAGGGCTACAATGAGCAGTTCTTC. As protein: CASSFTTGQGYNEQFF.